These T cell receptor beta chains were read from a single sample in a study of blood T cell repertoires in COVID-19. Clones were sequenced by immunoSEQ multiplex PCR, and TCRdb holds only the in-frame ones, with some missing. This sample has about 210,000 clones, with around 82% found just once. Sequenced input: peripheral blood. These receptors were collected from a woman aged 45-60 years with acute or convalescent COVID-19. Both conserved end residues are part of each CDR3. Each record gives: V gene, clone size, J gene, CDR3 protein. Rows give clone size only sometimes, using once, few, many, or a class for an expanded clone.

V gene: TRBV12-5; clone size: -; J gene: TRBJ2-1; CDR3 protein: CASAEGLAGKNEQFF
V gene: TRBV18; clone size: -; J gene: TRBJ2-7; CDR3 protein: CASSPTGTSGYEQYF
V gene: TRBV7-2; clone size: -; J gene: TRBJ2-3; CDR3 protein: CASSRGLAGGNTDTQYF
V gene: TRBV29-1; clone size: -; J gene: TRBJ2-1; CDR3 protein: CSDGQGTTRDEQFF
V gene: TRBV24-1; clone size: -; J gene: TRBJ2-2; CDR3 protein: CATSDASHPGELFF
V gene: TRBV9; clone size: few; J gene: TRBJ1-5; CDR3 protein: CASSVEGDNQPQHF
V gene: TRBV7-6; clone size: -; J gene: TRBJ1-3; CDR3 protein: CASSSDRGGNTIYF
V gene: TRBV19; clone size: -; J gene: TRBJ2-1; CDR3 protein: CASSRGTGYAAESYNEQFF
V gene: TRBV19; clone size: -; J gene: TRBJ1-1; CDR3 protein: CASSTHRTTWTEAFF
V gene: TRBV6-5; clone size: -; J gene: TRBJ1-2; CDR3 protein: CASRDRGNYGYTF
V gene: TRBV6-5; clone size: few; J gene: TRBJ1-2; CDR3 protein: CASSYLAGKDGYTF
V gene: TRBV20-1; clone size: many; J gene: TRBJ1-5; CDR3 protein: CSASQGSYQPQHF
V gene: TRBV5-6; clone size: -; J gene: TRBJ2-1; CDR3 protein: CASSQPLAGVYNEQFF
V gene: TRBV11-3; clone size: -; J gene: TRBJ2-7; CDR3 protein: CASSLDPGDEQYF
V gene: TRBV5-6; clone size: -; J gene: TRBJ1-1; CDR3 protein: CASSPNRDPPGRTEAFF
V gene: TRBV11-2; clone size: once; J gene: TRBJ2-5; CDR3 protein: CASSYHQINQETQYF
V gene: TRBV30; clone size: -; J gene: TRBJ1-1; CDR3 protein: CAWTGQSNTEAFF
V gene: TRBV10-1; clone size: few; J gene: TRBJ2-7; CDR3 protein: CASINREGYEQYF
V gene: TRBV6-5; clone size: -; J gene: TRBJ2-5; CDR3 protein: CASTWGGQETQYF
V gene: TRBV5-1; clone size: many; J gene: TRBJ2-1; CDR3 protein: CASSLQGQGYNEQFF
V gene: TRBV6-2/TRBV6-3; clone size: few; J gene: TRBJ1-6; CDR3 protein: CASSLPPGQWNSPLHF
V gene: TRBV7-6; clone size: -; J gene: TRBJ2-2; CDR3 protein: CASSLARPGGLGELFF
V gene: TRBV3-1/TRBV3-2; clone size: -; J gene: TRBJ2-3; CDR3 protein: CASSVLADTDTQYF
V gene: TRBV28; clone size: -; J gene: TRBJ1-3; CDR3 protein: CASSLVTASGNTIYF
V gene: TRBV7-9; clone size: -; J gene: TRBJ1-5; CDR3 protein: CASSLATESQPQHF
V gene: TRBV18; clone size: -; J gene: TRBJ1-1; CDR3 protein: CASSPDTNTEAFF
V gene: TRBV7-9; clone size: -; J gene: TRBJ2-6; CDR3 protein: CASSSIQGDGANVLTF
V gene: TRBV19; clone size: once; J gene: TRBJ2-3; CDR3 protein: CASSWTSGVTDTQYF
V gene: TRBV6-5; clone size: -; J gene: TRBJ1-1; CDR3 protein: CASSRDSLNTEAFF
V gene: TRBV7-8; clone size: -; J gene: TRBJ2-3; CDR3 protein: CASSWGGRAQSLTQYF
V gene: TRBV5-1; clone size: -; J gene: TRBJ2-7; CDR3 protein: CASSLAPGADYEQYF
V gene: TRBV6-6; clone size: -; J gene: TRBJ2-5; CDR3 protein: CASTLQSGRASETQYF
V gene: TRBV6-5; clone size: -; J gene: TRBJ1-5; CDR3 protein: CASLNGQYAHQPQHF
V gene: TRBV13; clone size: -; J gene: TRBJ2-7; CDR3 protein: CASSPRLAGPDEQYF
V gene: TRBV29-1; clone size: -; J gene: TRBJ2-7; CDR3 protein: CSVEDPQSYEQYF
V gene: TRBV30; clone size: -; J gene: TRBJ1-5; CDR3 protein: CAWSVTPGSNQPQHF
V gene: TRBV18; clone size: -; J gene: TRBJ2-1; CDR3 protein: CASSPGGQGIMKQFF
V gene: TRBV9; clone size: -; J gene: TRBJ1-1; CDR3 protein: CASSVRGKDTEAFF
V gene: TRBV7-9; clone size: -; J gene: TRBJ2-6; CDR3 protein: CASSLALGQGIGGANVLTF
V gene: TRBV7-9; clone size: -; J gene: TRBJ2-2; CDR3 protein: CASTLRRENTGELFF
V gene: TRBV19; clone size: -; J gene: TRBJ2-5; CDR3 protein: CASSLRQGQETQYF